This TCR beta chain was identified in a study of T cell responses to AZD1222 COVID-19 vaccine. Study observations and caveats: The reported proportion of spike-specific TCRs targeting unmutated variant regions was nearly half.

Details on this clone: Its antigen is not identified.

This table comes from immunoSEQ multiplex PCR, and its TCRdb copy is limited to in-frame clones, with some not included. The sample records some 150,000 clones, 90% to 95% being singletons. Trimming left V 7 bases short and J 10 bases short, with 11 bases between. From germline, CDR1 is MDHEN and CDR2 SYDVKM. This CDR3 has 12 residues. The TCR was taken from an adult in good health. The genes are TRBV28 and TRBJ1-6; D is unclear. The source material was peripheral blood, sampled on day 0 of AZD1222 vaccination. CDR3 sequence (DNA): TGTGCCAGCACCAGGTCTCGCTCACCCCTCCACTTT. This translates into CASTRSRSPLHF.